The next 10 T cell receptor beta chains were all read from a single sample in a study of T-cell reconstitution after alpha-beta-depleted transplantation in children (TCRdb year 2016). The treatment or condition tag for this specimen amounts to: allogeneic hematopoietic cell transplantation with graft depleted of TCRalphabeta T cells and CD19 B cells. The library was generated by PCR. Sequencer: Illumina HiSeq 2500. To normalize quantification of the TCRbeta repertoire, the TCR libraries were built with molecular barcoding that relied on unique molecular identifiers. TCRdb took the public reads, trimmed them with fastp at Q25, ran MiXCR for clone calling and kept in-frame beta chains. Rows are combined by CDR3 protein, so each entry shows the most common genes and DNA. This sample gives about 70,000 distinct CDR3 sequences in total; 9.5% to 13% of them show up just once. The top ten constitute approximately 13% of the sample.

The sequencing here drew on PBMCs, taken before TCRalphabeta/CD19-depleted stem cell transplant. The source is a boy aged 5 to 17 with acute myeloid leukemia, due to receive a stem cell transplant.

The rearrangement uses TRBV2 and TRBJ2-7; D uncertain. This CDR3 comprises 11 residues. V lost 6 bases and J 1 base, leaving 4 bases between the germline ends. Germline-derived CDR1 and CDR2 are SNHLY and FYNNEI. The CDR3: CASRVSYEQYF. DNA of the CDR3: TGTGCCAGCAGAGTGTCCTACGAGCAGTACTTC. Using reference TRBV2 and TRBJ2-7 for the parts outside the CDR3, the full variable domain is EPEVTQTPSHQVTQMGQEVILRCVPISNHLYFYWYRQILGQKVEFLVSFYNNEISEKSEIFDDQFSVERPDGSNFTLKIRSTKLEDSAMYFCASRVSYEQYFGPGTRLTVT.

This clonotype has at least ten counts. The chain joins TRBV20-1 to TRBJ2-5, with 9 bases identical to TRBD2. The ends lost 5 bases at V and 5 bases at J; junction bases unmatched: 12. Germline CDR1 and CDR2: DFQATT and SNEGSKA (reference sequence). The length of the CDR3 is 15 residues. The CDR3 coding sequence is TGCAGTGCTGCCGACACTCTAGCGGGACGGGAGACCCAGTACTTC. Translated: CSAADTLAGRETQYF.

This clonotype was detected ten times or more. The chain couples TRBV11-2 to TRBJ2-7; 10 bases match TRBD2. The V and J ends lost 3 bases and 4 bases, in that order; junction bases with no gene match: 9. The V gene's germline CDR1 is SGHAT and CDR2 FQNNGV. The CDR3 covers 16 residues. The CDR3 spells CASSFDKRGLAYEQYV. Written as DNA, the CDR3 is TGTGCCAGCAGCTTTGACAAGAGGGGACTAGCGTACGAGCAGTACGTC.

The chain recombines TRBV5-1 with TRBJ1-2, with 7 bases identical to TRBD1. V gave up 4 bases and J gave up 3 bases; unmatched junction bases: 9. The CDR3 is 15 residues long. CDR1 and CDR2 (germline): SGHRS, YFSETQ. The CDR3 DNA follows: TGCGCCAGCAGCCCGTACAGGGGACAAGACTATGGCTACACCTTC. Its translation: CASSPYRGQDYGYTF.

This clonotype was picked up many times. This chain connects TRBV12-3 or TRBV12-4 to TRBJ2-7; TRBD1 might be the D (6 bases). The CDR3 is made up of 12 amino acids. Trimming shortened V by 2 bases and J by 6 bases, and 8 bases separated the two germline ends. The CDR3, as DNA: TGTGCCAGCAGTTTAATCAGGGGCGAGCAGTACTTC. Its protein is CASSLIRGEQYF.

The table lists this clonotype with many counts. The J gene is TRBJ2-3, the V gene TRBV7-2; 11 bases are a match to TRBD2. CDR1 and CDR2 from the germline V gene are SGHTA and FQGNSA. The junction had 3 bases not matched to a gene; V was cut back by 5 bases and J by 2 bases. The CDR3 sequence is 15 residues long. The CDR3 coding sequence is TGTGCCAGCAGCCGACTAGCGGGGTTCACAGATACGCAGTATTTT. It translates to CASSRLAGFTDTQYF.

This clonotype has at least ten counts. The V call is TRBV12-3 or TRBV12-4, the J call TRBJ1-4; D is unclear. The CDR3 is made up of 11 amino acids. V dropped 6 bases and J dropped 6 bases, with 5 bases sitting between them. Here the CDR3 reads CASSLYEKLFF. In nucleotides, the CDR3 is TGTGCCAGCAGCCTCTATGAAAAACTGTTTTTT.

There are many counts of this clonotype. V and J are TRBV3-1 and TRBJ2-7, with D unclear. V was shortened by 1 base and J by 0 bases, with 10 bases between the two germline ends. Germline CDR1 LGHDT, CDR2 YNNKEL (reference sequence). This CDR3 is 15 amino acids long. CDR3 residues: CASSQVPRSSYEQYF. CDR3 DNA sequence: TGTGCCAGCAGCCAAGTCCCCAGAAGCTCCTACGAGCAGTACTTC.

The table lists this clonotype with a few counts. The rearrangement joins TRBV29-1 to TRBJ2-7, with D possibly being TRBD2 (6 bases). The CDR3 length is 12 residues. CDR1 is SQVTM, CDR2 ANQGSEA, per germline. V gave up 3 bases and J gave up 3 bases, with 9 bases separating them. CDR3 coding DNA: TGCAGCGTTGATAGCGGAAACTACGAGCAGTACTTC. Its protein is CSVDSGNYEQYF.

This clonotype was seen many times. V usage is TRBV5-6 and J usage is TRBJ1-1, with 10 bases matching TRBD1. In germline, CDR1 is SGHDT, CDR2 YYEEEE. The J segment lost 5 bases and the V segment lost 4 bases, leaving 5 bases of the junction unmatched. The CDR3 is made up of 14 amino acids. The CDR3 nucleotides read TGTGCCAGCAGCCCGGGACAGGGGAGGACTGAAGCTTTCTTT. It encodes CASSPGQGRTEAFF.